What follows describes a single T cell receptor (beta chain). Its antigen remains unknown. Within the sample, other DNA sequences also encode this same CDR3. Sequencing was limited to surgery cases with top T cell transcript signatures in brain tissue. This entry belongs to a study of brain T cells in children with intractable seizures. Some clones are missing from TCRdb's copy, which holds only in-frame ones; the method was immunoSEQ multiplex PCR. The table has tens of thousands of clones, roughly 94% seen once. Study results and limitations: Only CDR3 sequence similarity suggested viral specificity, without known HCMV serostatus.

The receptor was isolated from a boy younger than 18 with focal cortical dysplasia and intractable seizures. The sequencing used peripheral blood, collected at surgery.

The CDR3 here is CASSAGGNTEAFF. CDR3 sequence (DNA): TGTGCCAGCAGCGCGGGTGGAAACACTGAAGCTTTCTTT. The chain joins TRBV9 to TRBJ1-1, with D hard to call. Per the germline V gene, CDR1 is SGDLS and CDR2 is YYNGEE. V lost 3 bases to trimming and J lost 2 bases, with 8 bases between them. The CDR3 consists of 13 residues.